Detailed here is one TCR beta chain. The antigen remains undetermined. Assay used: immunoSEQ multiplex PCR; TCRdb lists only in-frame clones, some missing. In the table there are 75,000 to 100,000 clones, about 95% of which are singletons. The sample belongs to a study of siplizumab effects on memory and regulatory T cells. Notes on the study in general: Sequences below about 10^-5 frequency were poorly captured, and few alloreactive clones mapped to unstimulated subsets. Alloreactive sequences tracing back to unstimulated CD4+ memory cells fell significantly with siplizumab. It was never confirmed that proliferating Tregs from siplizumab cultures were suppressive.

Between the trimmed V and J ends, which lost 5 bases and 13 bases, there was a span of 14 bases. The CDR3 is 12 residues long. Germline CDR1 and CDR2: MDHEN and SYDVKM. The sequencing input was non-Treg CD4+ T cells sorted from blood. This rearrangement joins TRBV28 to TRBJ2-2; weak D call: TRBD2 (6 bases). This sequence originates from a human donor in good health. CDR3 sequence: CASSQGGRGLFF. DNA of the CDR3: TGTGCCAGCAGTCAGGGAGGCCGGGGGCTGTTTTTT.